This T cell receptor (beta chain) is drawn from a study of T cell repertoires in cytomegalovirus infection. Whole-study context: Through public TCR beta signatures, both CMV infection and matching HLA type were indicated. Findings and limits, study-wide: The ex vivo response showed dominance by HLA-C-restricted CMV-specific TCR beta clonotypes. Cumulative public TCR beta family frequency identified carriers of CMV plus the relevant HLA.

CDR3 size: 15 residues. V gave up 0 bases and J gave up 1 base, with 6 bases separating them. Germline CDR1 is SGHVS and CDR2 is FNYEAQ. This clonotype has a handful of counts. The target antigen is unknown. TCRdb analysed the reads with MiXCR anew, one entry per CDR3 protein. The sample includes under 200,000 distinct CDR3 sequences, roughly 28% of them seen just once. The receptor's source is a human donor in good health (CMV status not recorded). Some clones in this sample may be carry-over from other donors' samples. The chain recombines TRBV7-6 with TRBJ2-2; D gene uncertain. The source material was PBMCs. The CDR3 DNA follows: TGTGCCAGCAGCTTAGCGGCAGGGAACACCGGGGAGCTGTTTTTT. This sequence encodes CASSLAAGNTGELFF.